This TCR beta chain was found in a study of CD8+ T cells in alopecia areata. Study context: Patients received oral tofacitinib, 5 to 10 mg twice daily, for moderate-to-severe alopecia areata.

Treatment given: oral pan-JAK inhibitor, 5-10 mg twice daily. TCR sequencing used cDNA made by reverse transcription of extracted RNA. Profiled with immunoSEQ multiplex PCR; TCRdb holds only in-frame clones, not every one. The sample consists of 75,000 to 100,000 clones, over 70% of them appearing once. J gave up 8 bases and V 6 bases, and 11 bases lay outside the gene matches. The CDR3 contains 14 residues. CDR1 is ENHRY and CDR2 is SYGVKD in the germline V gene. The chain carries TRBV10-3 and TRBJ1-2; 8 bases line up with TRBD1. Sequenced material: CD8+ T cells sorted from blood, taken at week 44, from a patient treated with tofacitinib. The TCR was taken from a human donor with alopecia areata. Here the CDR3 reads CAIRDTGGVRGYTF. The CDR3 nucleotides read TGTGCCATCAGGGATACAGGGGGTGTTCGCGGCTACACCTTC.